A selection of T cell receptor beta chains follows, all from one sample in a study of CD8 T cell repertoires and HIV-1 epitope variants. For these TCRs, the target antigens are not known. Repertoires were generated with immunoSEQ multiplex PCR, while TCRdb's copy carries only in-frame clones and drops some. The table has over 5,500 clones, around 65% seen once. The sample comprised cultured CD8+ T cells derived from PBMCs. All receptors derive from a male donor with HIV. The CDR3 runs from the conserved cysteine through the conserved F or W. The D gene is left open where the match is weak. Clone size is not always given. Where it is, it says once, few, many or a class for expanded clones.

D | J | V | size | length | DNA | CDR3
. | TRBJ2-1 | TRBV19 | . | 15 | TGTGCCAGTAGTGTCGGTGCATACTCCTACAATGAGCAGTTCTTC | CASSVGAYSYNEQFF
. | TRBJ1-5 | TRBV27 | . | 16 | TGTGCCAGCAGTTTAAGCGCCCGCAGGGGCGGTCAGCCCCAGCATTTT | CASSLSARRGGQPQHF
. | TRBJ1-1 | TRBV10-2 | . | 14 | TGCGCCAGCAGTCCCACGGGGGAAACAGGACAAGCTTTCTTT | CASSPTGETGQAFF
. | TRBJ2-5 | TRBV13 | few | 13 | TGTGCCAGCAGCCCCGACCCCCAAGAGACCCAGTACTTC | CASSPDPQETQYF
. | TRBJ1-1 | TRBV2 | few | 12 | TGTGCCAGCAGCCAGGGGAACACTGAAGCTTTCTTT | CASSQGNTEAFF
TRBD2 | TRBJ2-1 | TRBV19 | . | 12 | TGTGCCAGTAGTTTCGTAGCGGGAGAGCAGTTCTTC | CASSFVAGEQFF
TRBD2 | TRBJ2-3 | TRBV7-9 | few | 16 | TGTGCCAGCAGCGGACCGACTAGCGGGGGGCCAGATACGCAGTATTTT | CASSGPTSGGPDTQYF
TRBD1 | TRBJ1-2 | TRBV6-4 | . | 18 | TGTGCCAGCAGTGTCCCCCCCAGGGACAGGGGGCTTGTCTATGGCTACACCTTC | CASSVPPRDRGLVYGYTF
. | TRBJ1-1 | TRBV28 | few | 14 | TGTGCCAGCAGTTTATTACCGTCGAACACTGAAGCTTTCTTT | CASSLLPSNTEAFF
. | TRBJ1-6 | TRBV7-6 | . | 17 | TGTGCCAGCACCGGACCACAGGGAGTTGATGGTAATTCACCCCTCCACTTT | CASTGPQGVDGNSPLHF
TRBD1 | TRBJ1-1 | TRBV28 | . | 14 | TGTGCCAGCAGTTCCTGGACAGGGAGCACTGAAGCTTTCTTT | CASSSWTGSTEAFF
TRBD1 | TRBJ2-4 | TRBV28 | . | 14 | TGTGCCAGCAGTTTGACGCGACAGGGGAACATTCAGTACTTC | CASSLTRQGNIQYF
. | TRBJ2-1 | TRBV18 | few | 15 | TGTGCCAGCTCACCACCGGGGACTGATCTCAATGAGCAGTTCTTC | CASSPPGTDLNEQFF
TRBD1 | TRBJ1-2 | TRBV5-8 | . | 15 | TGTGCCAGCAGCCTGGGACAGGGAATTCCTTATGGCTACACCTTC | CASSLGQGIPYGYTF
TRBD2 | TRBJ2-1 | TRBV29-1 | few | 15 | TGCAGCGTTGCAGCGGGAGAACTCACTTACAATGAGCAGTTCTTC | CSVAAGELTYNEQFF